This TCR beta chain was recovered during a study of shared clonotypes between healthy human individuals. Study-level information: A couple of female and three male donors aged 18 to 49 were enrolled. Notes on the study in general: Genetic and exposure-history diversity was limited by the few donors. The expectation was that sequencing depth would affect clonotype sharing among donors.

Germline values: CDR1 LNHNV, CDR2 YYDKDF (reference sequence). V lost 2 bases and J lost 7; bases outside the gene matches: 7. The CDR3 sequence is 15 residues long. In the authors' workflow: There were no quality scores in the junction-only immunoSEQ sequences, so filtering differed. Generated by immunoSEQ multiplex PCR, the TCRdb table keeps only in-frame clones and is missing some. From that table come the V and J calls and clone size; the DNA was used to work out D and trimming. Of about 700,000 clones in the sample, around 90% are singletons; the top ten hold 20% to 25%. Cells designated naive CD8 were CD45RO-negative and were positively selected for CCR7, with terminally differentiated effector memory CD45RA+ cells excluded. Of note for this clone: Its target is unknown.

Sequencing was carried out using naive CD8+ T cells sorted from blood. This receptor was obtained from a man aged 25 to 45 in good health. The V gene is TRBV15, the J gene TRBJ2-2; TRBD2 agrees at 7 bases. Here the CDR3 reads CATSRRGEIGGELFF. The CDR3 coding sequence is TGTGCCACCAGCAGACGGGGGGAAATTGGCGGGGAGCTGTTTTTT.